This T cell receptor (beta chain) emerged from a study of shared clonotypes between healthy human individuals. Per germline, CDR1 MGHDK and CDR2 SYGVNS. The CDR3 loop spans 13 amino acids. The J segment lost 6 bases and the V segment lost 7 bases, leaving 5 bases of the junction unmatched. Profiling relied on immunoSEQ multiplex PCR, and the TCRdb table lists in-frame clones only, not all of them. Among fewer than 1.6 million clones listed, approximately 98.5% were seen once. Sequencing was done on a sample of naive CD4+ T cells sorted from blood. This sample's subset: CD45RA+ positively selected. The TCR comes from a man aged 25 to 40 in good health. V gene TRBV25-1 combines with J gene TRBJ2-2, with 7 bases that match TRBD2. The CDR3: CASKRGGAGELFF. The CDR3 DNA reads as TGTGCCAGCAAAAGGGGAGGGGCCGGGGAGCTGTTTTTT.